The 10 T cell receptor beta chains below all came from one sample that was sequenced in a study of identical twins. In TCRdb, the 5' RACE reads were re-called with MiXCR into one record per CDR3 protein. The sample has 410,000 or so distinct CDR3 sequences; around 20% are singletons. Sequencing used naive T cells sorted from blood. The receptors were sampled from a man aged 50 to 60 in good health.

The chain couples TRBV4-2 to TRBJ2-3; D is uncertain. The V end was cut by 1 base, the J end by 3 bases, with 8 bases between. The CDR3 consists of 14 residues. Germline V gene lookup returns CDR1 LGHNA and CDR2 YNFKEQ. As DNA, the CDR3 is TGTGCCAGCAGCCAAGTCGCTAGAACAGATACGCAGTATTTT. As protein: CASSQVARTDTQYF.

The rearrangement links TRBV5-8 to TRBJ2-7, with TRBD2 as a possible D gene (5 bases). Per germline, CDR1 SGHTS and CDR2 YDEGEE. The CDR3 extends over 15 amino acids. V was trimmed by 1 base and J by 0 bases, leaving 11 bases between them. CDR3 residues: CASSLFTTSSYEQYF. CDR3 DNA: TGTGCCAGCAGCTTGTTTACAACTAGCTCCTACGAGCAGTACTTC.

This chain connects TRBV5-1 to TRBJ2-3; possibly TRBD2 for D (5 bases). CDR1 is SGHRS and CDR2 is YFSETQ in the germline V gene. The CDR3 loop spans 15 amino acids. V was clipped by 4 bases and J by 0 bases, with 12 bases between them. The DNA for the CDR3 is TGCGCCAGCAGCGCCCAATCGGGGAGCACAGATACGCAGTATTTT. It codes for CASSAQSGSTDTQYF.

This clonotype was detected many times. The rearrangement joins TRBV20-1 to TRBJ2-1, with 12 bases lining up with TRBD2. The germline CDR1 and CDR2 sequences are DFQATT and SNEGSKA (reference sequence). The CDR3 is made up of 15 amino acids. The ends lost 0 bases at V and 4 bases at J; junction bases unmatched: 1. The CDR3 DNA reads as TGCAGTGCTAGAGACCTAGCGGGGGGGTACAATGAGCAGTTCTTC. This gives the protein CSARDLAGGYNEQFF.

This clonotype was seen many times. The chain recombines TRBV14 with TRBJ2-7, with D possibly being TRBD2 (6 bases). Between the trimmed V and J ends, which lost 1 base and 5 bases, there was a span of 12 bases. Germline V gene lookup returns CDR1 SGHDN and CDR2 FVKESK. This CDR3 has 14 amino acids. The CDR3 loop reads CASSQGGVLHEQYF. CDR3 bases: TGTGCCAGCAGCCAAGGCGGGGTCCTACACGAGCAGTACTTC.

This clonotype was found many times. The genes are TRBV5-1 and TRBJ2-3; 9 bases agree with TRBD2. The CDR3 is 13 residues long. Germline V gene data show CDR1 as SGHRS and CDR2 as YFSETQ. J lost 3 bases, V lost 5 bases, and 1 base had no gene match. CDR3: CASRGLATDTQYF. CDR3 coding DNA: TGCGCCAGCAGGGGACTAGCAACAGATACGCAGTATTTT. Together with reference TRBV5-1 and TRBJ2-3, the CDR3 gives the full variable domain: KAGVTQTPRYLIKTRGQQVTLSCSPISGHRSVSWYQQTPGQGLQFLFEYFSETQRNKGNFPGRFSGRQFSNSRSEMNVSTLELGDSALYLCASRGLATDTQYFGPGTRLTVL.

The CDR3: CSVRLAGGRYNEQFF. DNA of the CDR3: TGCAGCGTCAGACTAGCGGGGGGTCGTTACAATGAGCAGTTCTTC. The V and J genes are TRBV29-1 and TRBJ2-1; TRBD2 matches at 13 bases. The CDR3 has 15 residues. V lost 6 bases to trimming and J lost 4 bases; unmatched junction nucleotides: 6. Per germline, CDR1 SQVTM and CDR2 ANQGSEA.

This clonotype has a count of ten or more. CDR3 bases: TGTGCCAGCAGCCGAGGACAGGGACTGCAAACGAGCACAGATACGCAGTATTTT. Translation gives CASSRGQGLQTSTDTQYF. The chain couples TRBV11-1 to TRBJ2-3; 8 bases fit TRBD1. V lost 5 bases and J lost 0; bases outside the gene matches: 13. The CDR3 sequence is 18 residues long. CDR1 is SGHAT, CDR2 FQDESV, per germline (reference sequence).

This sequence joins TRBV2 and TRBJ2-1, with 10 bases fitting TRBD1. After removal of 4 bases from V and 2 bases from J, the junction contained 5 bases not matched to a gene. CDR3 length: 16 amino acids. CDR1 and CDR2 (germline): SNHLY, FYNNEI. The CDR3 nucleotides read TGTGCCAGCAGTGCGGATGGGACAGGGGCCTACAATGAGCAGTTCTTC. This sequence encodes CASSADGTGAYNEQFF.

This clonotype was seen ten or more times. The CDR3 loop is CASSLPGRETQYF. The DNA for the CDR3 is TGTGCCAGCAGCTTGCCTGGCCGAGAGACCCAGTACTTC. The genes are TRBV5-6 and TRBJ2-5; D gene uncertain. The CDR3 loop spans 13 amino acids. V dropped 1 base and J dropped 4 bases, with 8 bases sitting between them. Looked up from germline, CDR1 is SGHDT and CDR2 is YYEEEE.